The sequence of this TCR beta chain was determined in a study of blood T cells in healthy people across ages. General study points: Per million T cells, TCR beta diversity dropped roughly linearly as age increased. It was found that TCR beta diversity correlated strongly with the percentage of naive T cells.

CDR1 and CDR2 (germline): SEHNR, FQNEAQ (reference sequence). CDR3 length: 16 residues. PCR was performed a second time for about 6 to 12 cycles using a sample-barcoded 5' primer and a J-beta primer mix. A 12-random-nucleotide template-switch adaptor tagged each cDNA molecule. A single record per CDR3 protein comes from TCRdb applying MiXCR to the 5' RACE reads. The sample carries more than 700,000 distinct CDR3 sequences, less than 60% recorded once. This clonotype was observed a few times. Its antigen is not identified. This sequence may be a read error, since a much larger clone differs from it by one base.

This clonotype originated in a man at least 80 years old in good health. This chain uses TRBV7-9 with TRBJ2-1; no clear D gene. The assigned J gene may be wrong: the sequence end matches TRBJ2-7 better. Material: blood. The chain's CDR3 is CASSIDGGASYNEQYF. The CDR3 DNA reads TGTGCCAGCAGCATAGATGGTGGTGCGTCCTACAATGAGCAGTACTTC.